This entry lists 5 T cell receptor beta chains sequenced from one sample in a study of cytomegalovirus exposure and HLA in healthy donors. The PCR employed 60 Vbeta primers together with 13 Jbeta primers. This table comes from immunoSEQ multiplex PCR, and its TCRdb copy is limited to in-frame clones, with some not included. The repertoire shows about 200,000 clones; the top ten hold 0.7% to 0.8%. Material for sequencing was PBMCs. These receptors were obtained from a boy under 18 in good health and CMV-seronegative.

The J gene is TRBJ2-1, the V gene TRBV19, with 10 bases aligning to TRBD2. V lost 4 bases to trimming and J lost 3 bases; unmatched junction nucleotides: 3. The CDR3 is made up of 15 amino acids. Germline V gene lookup returns CDR1 LNHDA and CDR2 SQIVND (reference sequence). CDR3 coding DNA: TGTGCCAGTAGTAAAGGACTAGCGGACTACAATGAGCAGTTCTTC. Protein: CASSKGLADYNEQFF.

The CDR3 region is CASSYGSDYGYTF. CDR3 in DNA: TGTGCCAGCAGTTACGGGAGCGACTATGGCTACACCTTC. This chain joins TRBV27 and TRBJ1-2; D is uncertain. The V gene lost 4 bases and the J gene lost 3 bases, with 9 bases spanning the gap. This CDR3 is built from 13 residues. Per germline, CDR1 MNHEY and CDR2 SMNVEV (reference sequence).

The genes are TRBV18 and TRBJ2-2; D might be TRBD2 (6 bases). V lost 5 bases and J lost 1, with 14 bases in between. This CDR3 is built from 16 residues. The germline V gene encodes CDR1 KGHSH and CDR2 LQKENI. The CDR3 is CASSFEVAENTGELFF. CDR3 nucleotide sequence: TGTGCCAGCTCATTCGAGGTAGCGGAGAACACCGGGGAGCTGTTTTTT.

The CDR3 sequence: CSGRTGDYEQYF. DNA for the CDR3: TGCAGCGGTCGGACAGGGGACTACGAGCAGTACTTC. The chain carries TRBV29-1 and TRBJ2-7; TRBD1 matches 9 bases. The CDR3 covers 12 residues. From germline, CDR1 is SQVTM and CDR2 ANQGSEA. With 7 bases clipped from V and 3 bases from J, the junction kept 4 bases outside the gene matches.

This chain uses TRBV13 with TRBJ1-1; D gene ambiguous. The CDR3 spans 12 residues. With 2 bases removed from V and 4 bases from J, the gap between germline ends came to 5 bases. Germline V gene data show CDR1 as PRHDT and CDR2 as FYEKMQ (reference sequence). The CDR3 sequence: CASSLLGTEAFF. The CDR3 DNA reads as TGTGCCAGCAGCTTACTAGGCACTGAAGCTTTCTTT. The full variable domain, in which reference TRBV13 and TRBJ1-1 provide the parts outside the CDR3, is AAGVIQSPRHLIKEKRETATLKCYPIPRHDTVYWYQQGPGQDPQFLISFYEKMQSDKGSIPDRFSAQQFSDYHSELNMSSLELGDSALYFCASSLLGTEAFFGQGTRLTVV.